This is a list of T cell receptor beta chains from one sample in a study of blood T cell repertoires in COVID-19. Assay used: immunoSEQ multiplex PCR; TCRdb lists only in-frame clones, some missing. The table has about 210,000 clones, around four fifths seen once. The sequenced sample was peripheral blood. The source is a woman older than 75 with COVID-19, enrolled during active disease. CDR3s include the opening cysteine and the closing phenylalanine or tryptophan.

CDR3	V	J
CASKSTPGLRFDYGYTF	TRBV19	TRBJ1-2
CASSLRSRGVSPLHF	TRBV7-3	TRBJ1-6
CASSGQGGGDTIYF	TRBV5-1	TRBJ1-3
CASSPSGLVYGYTF	TRBV18	TRBJ1-2
CASRRGDYGYTF	TRBV19	TRBJ1-2
CASSLGAGGDYNEQFF	TRBV3-1/TRBV3-2	TRBJ2-1
CASSLGNSYGYTF	TRBV5-1	TRBJ1-2
CASSQDLSDTQYF	TRBV14	TRBJ2-3
CASSKDGGGETQYF	TRBV9	TRBJ2-5
CASRRGFVETQYF	TRBV7-9	TRBJ2-5
CASSQGQVVYGYTF	TRBV3-1/TRBV3-2	TRBJ1-2
CASNVGTSGGNQPQHF	TRBV28	TRBJ1-5
CASSSRSGSAQYF	TRBV28	TRBJ2-4
CASTHTGRANEQFF	TRBV28	TRBJ2-1
CASGLSQGARGNTIYF	TRBV7-8	TRBJ1-3
CASSYDRSGTEAFF	TRBV2	TRBJ1-1
CASSFSRRSGLGEAFF	TRBV6-5	TRBJ1-1
CASSLDRGLGGYTF	TRBV18	TRBJ1-2
CASSDSSHYNSPLHF	TRBV6-5	TRBJ1-6
CASSYSGQETQYF	TRBV3-1/TRBV3-2	TRBJ2-5
CASSLDRGTGELFF	TRBV18	TRBJ2-2
CASSLQVTGTGGGETQYF	TRBV18	TRBJ2-5
CASSQPTRQGLEAFF	TRBV11-3	TRBJ1-1
CAWTTRQGHGYTF	TRBV30	TRBJ1-2
CASTLGGRGSGNTIYF	TRBV19	TRBJ1-3
CASSDSKSLILEKLFF	TRBV6-4	TRBJ1-4
CASSARTSGNQETQYF	TRBV9	TRBJ2-5
CASSGGGQGIGSPLHF	TRBV19	TRBJ1-6
CASSPVGGRSTEAFF	TRBV6-2/TRBV6-3	TRBJ1-1
CASSFSTGTRGYGYTF	TRBV7-9	TRBJ1-2
CASSLLDSNSPLHF	TRBV28	TRBJ1-6
CASTRTGDRGQPQHF	TRBV6-6	TRBJ1-5
CASSLGSGGKETQYF	TRBV7-7	TRBJ2-5
CASSLSPGDDEKLFF	TRBV5-1	TRBJ1-4
CASSLGPGRANTEAFF	TRBV28	TRBJ1-1
CASSLIREKLFF	TRBV7-2	TRBJ1-4
CSATGLGWFF	TRBV20-1	TRBJ2-1
CASSFGTGFSGANVLTF	TRBV27	TRBJ2-6
CASSRQMNTGELFF	TRBV11-2	TRBJ2-2
CASSPWDRGLYGYTF	TRBV7-6	TRBJ1-2
CASSSSGGLRETQYF	TRBV28	TRBJ2-5
CASSFSGGGRTDTQYF	TRBV7-2	TRBJ2-3
CASSLDPQVKNTEAFF	TRBV5-8	TRBJ1-1
CATSGPGTSGGQETQYF	TRBV24-1	TRBJ2-5
CASRERGGVQYF	TRBV19	TRBJ2-4
CATSRDREETQYF	TRBV15	TRBJ2-5
CASRRTGADTQYF	TRBV28	TRBJ2-3
CASSSGIYGYTF	TRBV5-6	TRBJ1-2
CASSYRPGAGGTEAFF	TRBV6-5	TRBJ1-1
CASSEGQARTGELFF	TRBV19	TRBJ2-2
CASSGDSGGGNTIYF	TRBV5-1	TRBJ1-3
CASSTGRYGYTF	TRBV6-5	TRBJ1-2
CASSEGGGQRSRGAFF	TRBV2	TRBJ1-1
CATSDTDRDGYTF	TRBV24-1	TRBJ1-2